This TCR beta chain was captured by sequencing in a study of blood T cell repertoires in COVID-19. In the study overall: Nucleic acid was either cDNA or gDNA, and it came from T cells, B-cell-depleted T cells, or PBMCs.

CDR1 is MNHEY and CDR2 is SVGAGI in the germline V gene. V shed 6 bases and J shed 0 bases, with 6 bases lying between them. CDR3 length: 13 residues. In the authors' methods: Nucleated cell number was recorded as an estimate derived from reference gene primer amplification. Sequencing was performed with immunoSEQ multiplex PCR; in TCRdb, only in-frame clones are kept and a portion is missing. The DNA was the basis for D and trimming; V, J and clone size are from that table. The sample includes around 270,000 clones, under 90% of them seen just once. Material for sequencing was peripheral blood. This clonotype originated in a man in his sixties with acute or convalescent COVID-19. The rearrangement links TRBV6-5 to TRBJ1-3; D is undetermined. CDR3 sequence reads: CASSTASGNTIYF. The DNA for the CDR3 is TGTGCCAGCAGCACAGCCTCTGGAAACACCATATATTTT.